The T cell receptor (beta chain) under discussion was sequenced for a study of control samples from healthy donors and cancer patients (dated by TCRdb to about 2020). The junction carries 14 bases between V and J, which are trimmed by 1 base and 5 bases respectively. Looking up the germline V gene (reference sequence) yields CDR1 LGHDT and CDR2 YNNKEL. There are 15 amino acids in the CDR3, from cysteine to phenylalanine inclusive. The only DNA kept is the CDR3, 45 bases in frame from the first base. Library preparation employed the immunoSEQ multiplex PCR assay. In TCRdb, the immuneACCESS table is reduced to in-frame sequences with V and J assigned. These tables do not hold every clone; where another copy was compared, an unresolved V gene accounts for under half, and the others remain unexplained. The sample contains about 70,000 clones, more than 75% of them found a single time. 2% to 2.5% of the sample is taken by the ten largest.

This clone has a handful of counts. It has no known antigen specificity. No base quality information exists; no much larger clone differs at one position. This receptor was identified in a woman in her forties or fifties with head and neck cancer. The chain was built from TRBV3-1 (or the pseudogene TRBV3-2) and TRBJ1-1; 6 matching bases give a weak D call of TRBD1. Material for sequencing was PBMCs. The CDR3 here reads CASSQAATRGTEAFF. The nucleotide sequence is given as TGTGCCAGCAGCCAAGCCGCGACCAGGGGAACTGAAGCTTTCTTT.